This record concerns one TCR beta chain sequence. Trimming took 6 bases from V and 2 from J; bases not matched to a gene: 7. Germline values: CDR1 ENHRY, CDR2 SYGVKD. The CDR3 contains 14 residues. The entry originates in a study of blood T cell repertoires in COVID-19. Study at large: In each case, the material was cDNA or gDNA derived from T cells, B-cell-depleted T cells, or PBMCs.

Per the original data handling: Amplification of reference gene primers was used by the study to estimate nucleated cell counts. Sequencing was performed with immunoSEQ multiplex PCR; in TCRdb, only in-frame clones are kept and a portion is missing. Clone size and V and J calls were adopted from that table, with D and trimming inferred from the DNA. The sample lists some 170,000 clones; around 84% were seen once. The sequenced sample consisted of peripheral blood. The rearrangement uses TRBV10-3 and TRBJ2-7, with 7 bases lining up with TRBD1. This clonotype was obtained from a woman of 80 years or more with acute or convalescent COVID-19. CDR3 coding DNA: TGTGCCATCAGAGAGACAGGGACGACCTACGAGCAGTACTTC. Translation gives CAIRETGTTYEQYF.